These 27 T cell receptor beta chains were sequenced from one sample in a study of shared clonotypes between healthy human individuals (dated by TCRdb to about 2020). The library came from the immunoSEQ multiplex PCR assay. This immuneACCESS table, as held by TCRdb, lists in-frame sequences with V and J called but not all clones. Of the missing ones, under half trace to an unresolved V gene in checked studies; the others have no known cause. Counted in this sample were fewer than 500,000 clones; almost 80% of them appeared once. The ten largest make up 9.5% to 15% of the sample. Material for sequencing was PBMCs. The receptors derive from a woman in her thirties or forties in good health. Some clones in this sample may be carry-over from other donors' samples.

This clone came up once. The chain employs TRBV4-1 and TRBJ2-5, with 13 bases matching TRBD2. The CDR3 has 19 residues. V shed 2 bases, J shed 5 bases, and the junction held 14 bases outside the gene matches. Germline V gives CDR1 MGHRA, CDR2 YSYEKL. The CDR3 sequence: CASSQRALRTSGSPETQYF. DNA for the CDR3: TGCGCCAGCAGCCAACGGGCCCTAAGGACTAGCGGGAGCCCCGAGACCCAGTACTTC.

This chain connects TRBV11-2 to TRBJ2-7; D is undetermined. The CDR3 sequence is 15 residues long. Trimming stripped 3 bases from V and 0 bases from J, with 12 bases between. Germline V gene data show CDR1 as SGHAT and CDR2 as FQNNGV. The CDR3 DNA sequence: TGTGCCAGCAGCTTCGGGTTGGGAAGCTCCTACGAGCAGTACTTC. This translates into CASSFGLGSSYEQYF.

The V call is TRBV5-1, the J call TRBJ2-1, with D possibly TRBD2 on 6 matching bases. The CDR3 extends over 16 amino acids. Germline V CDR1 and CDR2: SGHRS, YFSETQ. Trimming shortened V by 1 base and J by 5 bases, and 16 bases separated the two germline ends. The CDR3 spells CASSLIGAGGHNEQFF. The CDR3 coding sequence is TGCGCCAGCAGCTTGATCGGAGCGGGTGGCCACAATGAGCAGTTCTTC.

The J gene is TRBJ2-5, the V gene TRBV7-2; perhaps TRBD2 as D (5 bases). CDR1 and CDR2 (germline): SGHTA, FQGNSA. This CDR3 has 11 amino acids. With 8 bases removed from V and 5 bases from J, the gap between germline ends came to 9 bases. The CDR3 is CASGSRETQYF. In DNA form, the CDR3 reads TGTGCCAGCGGGAGCCGGGAGACCCAGTACTTC.

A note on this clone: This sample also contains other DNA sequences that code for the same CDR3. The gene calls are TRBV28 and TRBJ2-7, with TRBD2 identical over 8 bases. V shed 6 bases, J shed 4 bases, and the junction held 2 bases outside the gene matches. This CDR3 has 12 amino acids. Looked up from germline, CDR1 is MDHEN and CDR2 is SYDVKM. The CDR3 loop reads CASSLAGYEQYF. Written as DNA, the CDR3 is TGTGCCAGCAGCCTAGCGGGTTACGAGCAGTACTTC.

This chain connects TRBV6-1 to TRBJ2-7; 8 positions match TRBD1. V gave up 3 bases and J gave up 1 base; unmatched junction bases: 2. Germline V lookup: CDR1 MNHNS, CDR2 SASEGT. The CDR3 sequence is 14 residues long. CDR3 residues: CASSDTGGSYEQYF. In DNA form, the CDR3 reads TGTGCCAGCAGTGACACAGGGGGATCCTACGAGCAGTACTTC.

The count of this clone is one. The chain's CDR3 is CASSPTPNADVNTEAFF. The CDR3, as DNA: TGCGCCAGCAGCCCGACACCAAATGCGGACGTGAACACTGAAGCTTTCTTT. The chain carries TRBV5-1 and TRBJ1-1; D unclear. This CDR3 is 17 amino acids long. CDR1 and CDR2 (germline): SGHRS, YFSETQ. Trimming removed 4 bases at V and 0 bases at J, with 19 bases between.

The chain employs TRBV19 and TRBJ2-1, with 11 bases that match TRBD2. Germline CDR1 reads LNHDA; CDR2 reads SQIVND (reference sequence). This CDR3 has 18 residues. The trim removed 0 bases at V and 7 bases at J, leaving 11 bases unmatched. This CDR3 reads CASSIDKGVAGGMNEQFF. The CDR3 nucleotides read TGTGCCAGTAGTATAGATAAGGGAGTAGCGGGAGGGATGAATGAGCAGTTCTTC.

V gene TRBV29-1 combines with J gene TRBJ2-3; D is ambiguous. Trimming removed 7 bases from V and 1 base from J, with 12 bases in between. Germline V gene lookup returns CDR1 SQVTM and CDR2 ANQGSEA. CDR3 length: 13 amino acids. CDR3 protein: CSEEGPGTDTQYF. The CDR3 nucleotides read TGCAGCGAAGAAGGACCTGGCACAGATACGCAGTATTTT.

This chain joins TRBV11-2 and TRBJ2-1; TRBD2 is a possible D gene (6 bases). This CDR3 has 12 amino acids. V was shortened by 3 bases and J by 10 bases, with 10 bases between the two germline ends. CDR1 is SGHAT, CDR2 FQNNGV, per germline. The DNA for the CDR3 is TGTGCCAGCAGCTTGTGGAGGGGAGAGCAGTTCTTC. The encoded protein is CASSLWRGEQFF.

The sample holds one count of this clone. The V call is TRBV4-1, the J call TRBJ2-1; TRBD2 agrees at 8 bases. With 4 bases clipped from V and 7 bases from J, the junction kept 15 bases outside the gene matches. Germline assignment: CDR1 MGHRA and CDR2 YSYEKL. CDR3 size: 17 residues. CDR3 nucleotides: TGCGCCAGCAGCCGAGGGCGAACGTACGGGAGGGGGAATGAGCAGTTCTTC. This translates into CASSRGRTYGRGNEQFF.

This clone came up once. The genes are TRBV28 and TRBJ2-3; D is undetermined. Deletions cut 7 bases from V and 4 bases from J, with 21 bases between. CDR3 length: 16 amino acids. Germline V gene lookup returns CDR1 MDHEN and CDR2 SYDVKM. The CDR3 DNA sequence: TGTGCCAGCATTCCTGGGATAGCCGTCCCCCCAGATACGCAGTATTTT. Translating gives CASIPGIAVPPDTQYF.

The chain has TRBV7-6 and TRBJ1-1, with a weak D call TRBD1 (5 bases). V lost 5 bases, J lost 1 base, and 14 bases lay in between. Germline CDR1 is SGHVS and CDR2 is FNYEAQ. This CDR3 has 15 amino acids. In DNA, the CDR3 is TGTGCCAGCAGCCCCCGGGTGGGGGGGAACACTGAAGCTTTCTTT. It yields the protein CASSPRVGGNTEAFF.

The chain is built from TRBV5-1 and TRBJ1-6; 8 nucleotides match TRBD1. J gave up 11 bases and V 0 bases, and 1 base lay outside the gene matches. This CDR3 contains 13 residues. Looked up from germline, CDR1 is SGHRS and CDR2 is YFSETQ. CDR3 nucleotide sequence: TGCGCCAGCAGCTTGGAGGACAGGGCACCCCTCCACTTT. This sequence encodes CASSLEDRAPLHF.

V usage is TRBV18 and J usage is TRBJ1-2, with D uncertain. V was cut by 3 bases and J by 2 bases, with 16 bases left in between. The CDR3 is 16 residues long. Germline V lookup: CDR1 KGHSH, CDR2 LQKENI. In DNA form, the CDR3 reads TGTGCCAGCTCACCTTCCGACCAGAACTTAAACTATGGCTACACCTTC. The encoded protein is CASSPSDQNLNYGYTF.

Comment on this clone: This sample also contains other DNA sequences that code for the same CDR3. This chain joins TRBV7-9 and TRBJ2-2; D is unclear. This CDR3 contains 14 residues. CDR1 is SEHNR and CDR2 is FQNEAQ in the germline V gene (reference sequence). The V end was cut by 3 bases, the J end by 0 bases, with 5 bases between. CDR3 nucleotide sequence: TGTGCCAGCAGCTTCGACCCGAACACCGGGGAGCTGTTTTTT. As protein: CASSFDPNTGELFF.

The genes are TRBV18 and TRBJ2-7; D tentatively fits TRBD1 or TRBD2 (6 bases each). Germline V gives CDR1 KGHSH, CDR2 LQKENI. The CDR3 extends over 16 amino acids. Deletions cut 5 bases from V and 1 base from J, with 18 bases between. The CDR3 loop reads CASSKRRQDYSYEQYF. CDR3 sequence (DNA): TGTGCCAGCTCAAAACGCCGACAGGACTATTCCTACGAGCAGTACTTC.

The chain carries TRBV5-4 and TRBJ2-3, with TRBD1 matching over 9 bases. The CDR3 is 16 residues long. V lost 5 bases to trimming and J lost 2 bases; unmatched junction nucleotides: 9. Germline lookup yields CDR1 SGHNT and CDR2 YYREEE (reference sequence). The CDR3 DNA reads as TGTGCCAGCAGAGATAACAGGGGGCGGGCCACAGATACGCAGTATTTT. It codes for CASRDNRGRATDTQYF. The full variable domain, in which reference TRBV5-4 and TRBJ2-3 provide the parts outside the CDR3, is ETGVTQSPTHLIKTRGQQVTLRCSSQSGHNTVSWYQQALGQGPQFIFQYYREEENGRGNFPPRFSGLQFPNYSSELNVNALELDDSALYLCASRDNRGRATDTQYFGPGTRLTVL.

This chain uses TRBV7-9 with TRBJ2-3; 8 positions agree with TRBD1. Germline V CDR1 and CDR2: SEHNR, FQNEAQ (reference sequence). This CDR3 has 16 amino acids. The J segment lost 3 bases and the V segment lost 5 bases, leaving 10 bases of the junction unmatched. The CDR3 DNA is TGTGCCAGCAGCCCTTCCTGGACAGGGAGGACAGATACGCAGTATTTT. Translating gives CASSPSWTGRTDTQYF.

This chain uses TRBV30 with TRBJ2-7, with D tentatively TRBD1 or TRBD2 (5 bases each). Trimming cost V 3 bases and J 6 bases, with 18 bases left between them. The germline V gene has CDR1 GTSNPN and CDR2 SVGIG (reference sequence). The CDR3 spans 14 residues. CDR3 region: CAWSLRGGWREQYF. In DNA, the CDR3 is TGTGCCTGGAGCCTCCGTGGGGGTTGGCGCGAGCAGTACTTC.

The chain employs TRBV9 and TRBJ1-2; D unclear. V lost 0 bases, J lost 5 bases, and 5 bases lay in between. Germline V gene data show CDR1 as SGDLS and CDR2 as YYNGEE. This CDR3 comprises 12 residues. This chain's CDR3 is CASSVDMYGYTF. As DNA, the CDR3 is TGTGCCAGCAGCGTAGACATGTATGGCTACACCTTC.

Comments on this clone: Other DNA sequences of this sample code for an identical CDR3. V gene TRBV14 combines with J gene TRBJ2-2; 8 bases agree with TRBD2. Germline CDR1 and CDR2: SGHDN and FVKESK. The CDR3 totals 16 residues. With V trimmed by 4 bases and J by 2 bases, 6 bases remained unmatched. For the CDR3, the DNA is TGTGCCAGCAGCCCCAGGGTAGCGGGAAACACCGGGGAGCTGTTTTTT. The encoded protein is CASSPRVAGNTGELFF.

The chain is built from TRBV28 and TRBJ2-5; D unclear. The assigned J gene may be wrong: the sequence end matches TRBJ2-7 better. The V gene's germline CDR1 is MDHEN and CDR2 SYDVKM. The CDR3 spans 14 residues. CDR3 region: CASSLLTGAYEQYF. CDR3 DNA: TGTGCCAGCAGTTTACTAACGGGCGCCTACGAGCAGTACTTC.

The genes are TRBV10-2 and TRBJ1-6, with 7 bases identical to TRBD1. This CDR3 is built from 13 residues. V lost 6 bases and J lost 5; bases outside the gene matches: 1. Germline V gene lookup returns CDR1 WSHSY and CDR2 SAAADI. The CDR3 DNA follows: TGCGCCAGCAGGGACAGGCATAATTCACCCCTCCACTTT. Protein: CASRDRHNSPLHF.

The CDR3 reads CASSAAGAYNEQFF. The CDR3 nucleotides read TGTGCCAGCAGTGCAGCGGGAGCGTACAATGAGCAGTTCTTC. The V and J genes are TRBV2 and TRBJ2-1; 8 bases are a match to TRBD2. The V and J ends lost 4 bases and 4 bases, in that order; junction bases with no gene match: 3. Per the germline V gene, CDR1 is SNHLY and CDR2 is FYNNEI. The CDR3 extends over 14 amino acids. The full variable domain, rest sourced from reference TRBV2 and TRBJ2-1, is EPEVTQTPSHQVTQMGQEVILRCVPISNHLYFYWYRQILGQKVEFLVSFYNNEISEKSEIFDDQFSVERPDGSNFTLKIRSTKLEDSAMYFCASSAAGAYNEQFFGPGTRLTVL.

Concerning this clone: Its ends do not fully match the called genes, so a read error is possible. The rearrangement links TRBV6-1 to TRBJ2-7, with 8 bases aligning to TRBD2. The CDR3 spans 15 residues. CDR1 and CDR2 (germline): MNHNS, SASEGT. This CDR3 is CAISAPRLASDEQYF. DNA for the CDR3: TGTGCCATCAGTGCCCCGAGACTAGCGTCCGACGAGCAGTACTTC.

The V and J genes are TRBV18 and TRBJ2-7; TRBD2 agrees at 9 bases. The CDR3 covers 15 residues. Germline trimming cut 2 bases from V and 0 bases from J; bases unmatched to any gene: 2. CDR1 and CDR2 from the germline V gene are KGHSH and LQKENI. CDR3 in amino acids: CASSPEREASYEQYF. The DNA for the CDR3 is TGTGCCAGCTCACCAGAGCGGGAGGCCTCCTACGAGCAGTACTTC.